Shown below are 10 T cell receptor beta chains from a single sample sequenced in a study of cytomegalovirus exposure and HLA in healthy donors. PCR amplification relied on 60 Vbeta primers (plus 13 Jbeta primers). The data were produced by immunoSEQ multiplex PCR, yet TCRdb's version contains in-frame clones alone and is incomplete. The data show about 130,000 clones, approximately 75% seen once. The sample was PBMCs. The receptor set was obtained from a woman aged 45-60 years in good health and CMV-seronegative.

The J gene is TRBJ2-1, the V gene TRBV4-2; 7 bases match TRBD2. The V and J ends lost 3 bases and 2 bases, in that order; junction bases with no gene match: 7. CDR1 LGHNA and CDR2 YNFKEQ come from the germline V gene. This CDR3 has 16 residues. The CDR3 spells CASSHPSSGPYNEQFF. CDR3 sequence (DNA): TGTGCCAGCAGCCATCCATCTAGCGGACCCTACAATGAGCAGTTCTTC.

The rearrangement links TRBV4-1 to TRBJ1-1; 7 nucleotides agree with TRBD1. The CDR3 is 15 amino acids. From germline, CDR1 is MGHRA and CDR2 YSYEKL. The junction had 3 bases not matched to a gene; V was cut back by 1 base and J by 1 base. The CDR3: CASSQVGGGNTEAFF. The CDR3, as DNA: TGCGCCAGCAGCCAAGTAGGGGGCGGGAACACTGAAGCTTTCTTT.

This sequence joins TRBV7-3 and TRBJ2-1; the match to TRBD2 covers 9 bases. V dropped 5 bases and J dropped 5; count of bases not matched to a gene: 7. In germline, CDR1 is SGHTA, CDR2 FQGTGA. This CDR3 is built from 15 residues. In DNA, the CDR3 is TGTGCCAGCAGCAGGGGGACTAGCCGGAACAATGAGCAGTTCTTC. Encoded protein: CASSRGTSRNNEQFF.

This rearrangement joins TRBV30 to TRBJ1-5; D is unresolved. Germline V gives CDR1 GTSNPN, CDR2 SVGIG (reference sequence). This CDR3 is built from 14 residues. V was cut by 5 bases and J by 1 base, with 12 bases left in between. The CDR3 region is CAWESTGSNQPQHF. CDR3 DNA sequence: TGTGCCTGGGAAAGCACCGGGAGCAATCAGCCCCAGCATTTT.

The gene calls are TRBV5-5 and TRBJ1-5; D is uncertain. The CDR3 has 13 residues. Germline CDR1 reads SGHKS; CDR2 reads YYEKEE (reference sequence). Deletions cut 0 bases from V and 6 bases from J, with 7 bases between. CDR3 DNA: TGTGCCAGCAGCTTGGTAATGCGTCAGCCCCAGCATTTT. Translating gives CASSLVMRQPQHF.

V is TRBV2 and J is TRBJ2-7; D possibly corresponds to TRBD2 (5 bases). The CDR3 sequence is 11 residues long. The ends were cut back, 7 bases at V and 4 bases at J, with 8 bases in the middle. From germline, CDR1 is SNHLY and CDR2 FYNNEI. The DNA of the CDR3 is TGTGCCAGCACTCCGGGGTACGAGCAGTACTTC. The encoded protein is CASTPGYEQYF.

The genes are TRBV6-4 and TRBJ2-2, with TRBD2 matching over 9 bases. CDR1 and CDR2 from the germline V gene are MRHNA and SNTAGT. V was clipped by 0 bases and J by 6 bases; unmatched bases: 5. The CDR3 loop spans 16 amino acids. The CDR3 DNA follows: TGTGCCAGCAGTGACTCGGGTAGCGGGAGCCCCGGGGAGCTGTTTTTT. Protein product: CASSDSGSGSPGELFF.

This sequence joins TRBV30 and TRBJ1-6; D is ambiguous. V was shortened by 2 bases and J by 7 bases, with 6 bases between the two germline ends. Germline V gene lookup returns CDR1 GTSNPN and CDR2 SVGIG (reference sequence). This CDR3 region has 12 residues. The CDR3 sequence: CAWSLRNSPLHF. The CDR3 nucleotides are TGTGCCTGGAGTCTCAGGAATTCACCCCTCCACTTT.

As for this clone: Germline and junction disagree at one end, which may indicate a read error. This chain uses TRBV10-3 with TRBJ1-5; D may be TRBD1 (6 bases). The CDR3 is made up of 15 amino acids. CDR1 and CDR2 (germline): ENHRY, SYGVKD. In DNA form, the CDR3 reads TGTGCCAGCAGTTACGTTGGACAGCGCAATCAGCCCCAGCATTTT. Translation: CASSYVGQRNQPQHF.

This rearrangement joins TRBV28 to TRBJ2-7; tentative D call: TRBD2 (5 bases). The CDR3 totals 14 residues. CDR1 is MDHEN and CDR2 is SYDVKM in the germline V gene. Trimming took 6 bases from V and 4 from J, leaving 16 bases between them. As DNA, the CDR3 is TGTGCCAGCAGCCTAGACGGGGTTAGGTACGAGCAGTACTTC. Encoded protein: CASSLDGVRYEQYF.